One and the same sample provided the 13 T cell receptor beta chains below, sequenced in a study of tumor-infiltrating lymphocytes in primary liver carcinoma. Priming with a constant-region primer yielded TCR beta cDNA from 450 to 600 ng total RNA. Three nested multiplex PCR rounds, a slightly modified ARM-PCR method, built the TCR beta libraries. TRBV1-TRBV30 forward primers paired with a C-beta reverse primer were used in the first two PCR rounds, which ran roughly 10 cycles each. TCRdb reprocessed the multiplex PCR reads via MiXCR and lists one record per CDR3 protein. The table records over 100,000 distinct CDR3 sequences, roughly 75% of them present only once. DNA and RNA were both co-extracted from about 19-30 mg of bulk tissue that had not been sorted. Sample: tumor-adjacent normal liver tissue. The origin of the receptors is a woman aged 60 to 75 with primary liver carcinoma and hepatitis B virus infection.

This clonotype has a count of ten or more. CDR3 region: CASSHIAGGPTGELFF. The CDR3 coding sequence is TGCGCCAGCAGCCACATAGCGGGAGGACCGACCGGGGAGCTGTTTTTT. This rearrangement joins TRBV5-1 to TRBJ2-2, with 10 positions matching TRBD2. The CDR3 has 16 amino acids. Trimming took 4 bases from V and 5 from J; bases not matched to a gene: 8. Germline values: CDR1 SGHRS, CDR2 YFSETQ.

Concerning this clonotype itself: Mismatch with germline at one junction end may stem from a read error. The J gene is TRBJ2-1, the V gene TRBV14; D may be TRBD2 (6 bases). The CDR3 sequence is 18 residues long. Germline values: CDR1 SGHDN, CDR2 FVKESK. Here the CDR3 reads CASCQAIMRGLSYNEQFF. The CDR3 coding sequence is TGTGCCAGCTGCCAAGCCATCATGCGGGGCCTATCCTACAATGAGCAGTTCTTC.

The J gene is TRBJ2-5, the V gene TRBV4-1; D is unclear. Per germline, CDR1 MGHRA and CDR2 YSYEKL. This CDR3 region has 14 residues. Trimming removed 3 bases at V and 5 bases at J, with 13 bases between. CDR3 protein: CASSQFGRSETQYF. The CDR3 DNA reads TGCGCCAGCAGCCAGTTCGGGCGGAGTGAGACCCAGTACTTC.

This chain links TRBV18 with TRBJ2-7; 8 bases agree with TRBD1. The length of the CDR3 is 14 residues. The germline CDR1 and CDR2 sequences are KGHSH and LQKENI. The J segment lost 3 bases and the V segment lost 3 bases, leaving 4 bases of the junction unmatched. The CDR3 reads CASSPVGQGYEQYF. In DNA form, the CDR3 reads TGTGCCAGCTCACCGGTAGGACAGGGCTACGAGCAGTACTTC.

This clonotype was detected ten times or more. This chain joins TRBV6-6 and TRBJ1-1, with D hard to call. V shed 2 bases and J shed 7 bases, with 5 bases lying between them. Germline V gene sequence: CDR1 MNHNY, CDR2 SVGAGI (reference sequence). This CDR3 spans 11 amino acids. This CDR3 is CASSYLVEAFF. In DNA form, the CDR3 reads TGTGCCAGCAGTTACCTGGTTGAAGCTTTCTTT.

Concerning this clonotype: The junction does not match germline at one end; this may be a read error. CDR3 loop: CASTERRTSNYGHTF. Here the CDR3 DNA reads TGTGCCAGCACCGAGAGAAGGACCTCTAACTATGGCCACACCTTC. This sequence joins TRBV6-5 and TRBJ1-2, with unresolved D. CDR3 length: 15 residues. The germline CDR1 and CDR2 sequences are MNHEY and SVGAGI.

Worth noting for this clonotype: Likely a read error: the CDR3 ends without its conserved phenylalanine or tryptophan. The V call is TRBV20-1, the J call TRBJ2-5, with 8 bases aligning to TRBD2. J lost 5 bases, V lost 3 bases, and 11 bases had no gene match. This CDR3 comprises 15 residues. The germline gives CDR1 DFQATT, CDR2 SNEGSKA (reference sequence). DNA of the CDR3: TGCAGTGCTAGGGGTCCACAGGGACTAGGGGAGACCCAGTACCTC. Protein: CSARGPQGLGETQYL.

About this clonotype: At one end the junction does not follow the germline gene, possibly because of a read error. The rearrangement uses TRBV12-3 or TRBV12-4 and TRBJ2-1; 10 nucleotides match TRBD2. This CDR3 spans 17 amino acids. CDR3 in DNA: TGTGCCAGCAGTTTAGCGCCTAGCGGGAGCTTGGTTAATGAGCGGTTCTTC. This gives the protein CASSLAPSGSLVNERFF.

DNA for the CDR3: TGTGCCAGCTCTGGACACGACGCGGGACGGACAGATACGCAGTATTTT. This translates into CASSGHDAGRTDTQYF. The chain has TRBV28 and TRBJ2-3; weak D call: TRBD2 (6 bases). The germline gives CDR1 MDHEN, CDR2 SYDVKM. V gave up 8 bases and J gave up 3 bases, with 21 bases separating them. The CDR3 has 16 residues.

The table lists this clonotype with a few counts. A read error may explain this, as a much larger clone is one base away. The chain combines TRBV29-1 with TRBJ1-2; TRBD1 matches at 8 bases. Per the germline V gene, CDR1 is SQVTM and CDR2 is ANQGSEA. The CDR3 is 13 residues long. The CDR3: CSVEAAGGNGYAF. The CDR3 DNA reads TGCAGCGTTGAAGCGGCAGGGGGCAATGGCTACGCCTTC.

Regarding this clonotype: This CDR3 is missing its conserved last phenylalanine or tryptophan, likely due to a read error. The chain links TRBV28 to TRBJ2-1; 7 nucleotides align to TRBD1. After removal of 7 bases from V and 4 bases from J, the junction contained 13 bases not matched to a gene. This CDR3 comprises 16 residues. Germline V gives CDR1 MDHEN, CDR2 SYDVKM. The DNA for the CDR3 is TGTGCCAGCAAGGCGAACCGGGCAGGGGGATACAATGAGCAGTTCCTC. The encoded protein is CASKANRAGGYNEQFL.

On this clonotype: The conserved final phenylalanine or tryptophan is absent from the CDR3, which likely points to a read error. This chain connects TRBV6-1 to TRBJ2-2; 7 bases map to TRBD2. The CDR3 has 14 residues. Germline assignment: CDR1 MNHNS and CDR2 SASEGT. V shed 5 bases, J shed 4 bases, and the junction held 4 bases outside the gene matches. The CDR3, as DNA: TGTGCCAGCAGTACGGGGGGTAGCACCGGGGAGCTGTTTATC. Translating it yields CASSTGGSTGELFI.

The chain combines TRBV25-1 with TRBJ2-7, with D hard to call. Germline V CDR1 and CDR2: MGHDK, SYGVNS. V lost 0 bases, J lost 3 bases, and 0 bases lay in between. This CDR3 has 11 amino acids. The CDR3 is CASSEYYEQYF. DNA for the CDR3: TGTGCCAGCAGTGAATACTACGAGCAGTACTTC.